Described below is a single T cell receptor (beta chain) sequence and its context. Its antigen is unidentified. Primers included in the PCR were 60 Vbeta and 13 Jbeta primers. Assay used: immunoSEQ multiplex PCR; TCRdb lists only in-frame clones, some missing. The data hold under 150,000 clones, with around 79% observed a single time. V lost 4 bases to trimming and J lost 0 bases, with 13 bases between them. The CDR3 extends over 16 amino acids. CDR1 is LGHNA and CDR2 is YNFKEQ in the germline V gene. This entry belongs to a study of cytomegalovirus exposure and HLA in healthy donors. General study results and limits: A later analysis, which compared TCR beta chains of equal frequency, found the HLA-associated ones more clonally expanded. In vitro confirmation showed three CMV-associated chains to be CMV antigen specific.

The origin of this receptor is a woman aged 40 to 50 in good health and CMV-seronegative. This chain connects TRBV4-2 to TRBJ1-3; no firm D call. The sequenced sample consisted of PBMCs. CDR3 residues: CASSPPQATSGNTIYF. DNA for the CDR3: TGTGCCAGCAGCCCGCCTCAGGCCACCTCTGGAAACACCATATATTTT.